Sequencing of this TCR beta chain was carried out in a study of T-cell memory formation after mild COVID-19. TCRdb re-called the 5' RACE reads with MiXCR, one entry per CDR3 protein. Of just over 300,000 distinct CDR3 sequences listed, approximately 20% are singletons. The trim removed 5 bases at V and 4 bases at J, leaving 7 bases unmatched. There are 14 residues in the CDR3. This chain connects TRBV12-3 or TRBV12-4 to TRBJ1-1; 7 bases are a match to TRBD1. The specimen was PBMCs or a T cell subset sorted from them (not recorded which). This TCR was recovered from a man aged 18 to 35 who had mild COVID-19 (a few samples of this study predate the infection). Cell type and time point are not known. CDR3: CASSLQGRSTEAFF. DNA for the CDR3: TGTGCCAGCAGTCTACAGGGGAGAAGCACTGAAGCTTTCTTT.